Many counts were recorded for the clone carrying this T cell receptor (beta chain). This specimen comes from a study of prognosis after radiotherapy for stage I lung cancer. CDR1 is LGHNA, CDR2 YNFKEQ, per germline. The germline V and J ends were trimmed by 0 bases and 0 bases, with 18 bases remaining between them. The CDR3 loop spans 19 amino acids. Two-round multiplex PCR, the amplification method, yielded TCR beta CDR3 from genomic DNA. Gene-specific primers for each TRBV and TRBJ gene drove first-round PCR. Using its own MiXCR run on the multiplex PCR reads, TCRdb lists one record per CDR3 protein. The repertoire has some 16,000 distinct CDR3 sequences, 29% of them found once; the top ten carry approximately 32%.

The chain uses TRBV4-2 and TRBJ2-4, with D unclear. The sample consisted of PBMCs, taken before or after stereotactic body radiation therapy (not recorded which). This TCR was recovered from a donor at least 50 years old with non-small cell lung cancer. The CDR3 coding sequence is TGTGCCAGCAGCCAAGACCCCAACGATAGTCGGGCAGCCAAAAACATTCAGTACTTC. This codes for CASSQDPNDSRAAKNIQYF.